A selection of T cell receptor beta chains follows, all from one sample in a study of blood T cell repertoires in COVID-19. The assay was immunoSEQ multiplex PCR, and TCRdb's table has in-frame clones only and misses some. The table shows roughly 100,000 clones, with roughly nine tenths occurring only once. Sequencing was done on a sample of peripheral blood. The receptors were sampled from a woman in her forties or fifties with COVID-19, enrolled during active disease. CDR3s include the opening cysteine and the closing phenylalanine or tryptophan. The order of the fields is D gene, V gene, J gene, clone size, CDR3 DNA, CDR3 protein. The D gene is left open where the match is weak. Only part of the rows carry a size: once, few, many, or a class if the clone is expanded.

>.|TRBV10-2|TRBJ2-5|.
TGCGCCAGCAGAACATCCCAGGGGGAGACCCAGTACTTC
CASRTSQGETQYF
>TRBD2|TRBV11-3|TRBJ2-1|once
TGTGCCAGCAGCTTAGGCGCGGGAGCATCTGAGCAGTTCTTC
CASSLGAGASEQFF
>.|TRBV6-5|TRBJ2-2|once
TGTGCCAGCAAGCCGGGCACCGGGGAGCTGTTTTTT
CASKPGTGELFF
>TRBD1|TRBV24-1|TRBJ1-2|few
TGTGCCACCAGTGATCAGACAGGGGAAAGGGGCTACACCTTC
CATSDQTGERGYTF
>TRBD1|TRBV6-5|TRBJ2-7|.
TGTGCCAGCAGTAAATCCCAGGGGGCCAGCTACGAGCAGTACTTC
CASSKSQGASYEQYF
>TRBD2|TRBV6-5|TRBJ2-7|many
TGTGCCAGCCGCTTAGCGGGGGGCCCCGAGCAGTACTTC
CASRLAGGPEQYF
>.|TRBV13|TRBJ2-1|.
TGTGCCAGCAGCTTAGGTCTGTCCAGTTACAATGAGCAGTTCTTC
CASSLGLSSYNEQFF
>.|TRBV18|TRBJ2-7|.
TGTGCCAGCTCACCCCGGGACAACTCCTACGAGCAGTACTTC
CASSPRDNSYEQYF
>TRBD1|TRBV7-6|TRBJ1-6|.
TGTGCCAGCAGCTTAGGGGACAGGGTTAATTCACCCCTCCACTTT
CASSLGDRVNSPLHF
>.|TRBV19|TRBJ2-2|.
TGTGCCAGTACCCTGGGACAGAACACCGGGGAGCTGTTTTTT
CASTLGQNTGELFF
>.|TRBV6-1|TRBJ2-2|.
TGTGCCAGCAGTGAGTGGACAGCGACCGGGGAGCTGTTTTTT
CASSEWTATGELFF
>.|TRBV15|TRBJ2-7|once
TGTGCCACCAGCAGAGAGACTAGGGCTGAGCAGTACTTC
CATSRETRAEQYF
>.|TRBV19|TRBJ2-7|.
TGTGCCAGTAGTATAGCCCTCGGGCAGGGGATGGACTACGAGCAGTACTTC
CASSIALGQGMDYEQYF
>.|TRBV27|TRBJ1-1|.
TGTGCCAGCAGTTCAGGGAACACTGAAGCTTTCTTT
CASSSGNTEAFF
>.|TRBV28|TRBJ1-5|.
TGTGCCAGCAGTTGGTCCAGGGCTTGGAGCAATCAGCCCCAGCATTTT
CASSWSRAWSNQPQHF
>.|TRBV15|TRBJ1-2|once
TGTGCCACCAGCAGAGATCGTAGCAGTGCCTATGGCTACACCTTC
CATSRDRSSAYGYTF
>.|TRBV7-3|TRBJ2-1|.
TGTGCCAGCAGCTTACTTGCGGGGGCGGGAAATGAGCAGTTCTTC
CASSLLAGAGNEQFF
>.|TRBV4-3|TRBJ1-2|.
TGCGCCAGCAGCCAAGATATCGTGGGTGGGGGGAACTATGGCTACACCTTC
CASSQDIVGGGNYGYTF
>TRBD1|TRBV27|TRBJ1-5|.
TGTGCCAGCAGGAGGACAGGGATCAATCAGCCCCAGCATTTT
CASRRTGINQPQHF
>.|TRBV9|TRBJ2-5|.
TGTGCCAGCAGCGACGGGACACCCGTGAAAGACCAAGAGACCCAGTACTTC
CASSDGTPVKDQETQYF
>TRBD1|TRBV6-4|TRBJ2-3|.
TGTGCCAGCAGTTTGGACAGGGGGCGCGAGCAGTATTTT
CASSLDRGREQYF
>TRBD2|TRBV19|TRBJ2-1|few
TGTGCCAGTAGTATGGCCGGGACTAGCGGGCACAATGAGCAGTTCTTC
CASSMAGTSGHNEQFF
>.|TRBV27|TRBJ2-3|.
TGTGCCAGCAGTAAAGGGGGGGGCCCGACAGATACGCAGTATTTT
CASSKGGGPTDTQYF
>TRBD2|TRBV2|TRBJ2-7|.
TGTGCCAGCTTAGCGGGGGGCCCCCCCTACGAGCAGTACTTC
CASLAGGPPYEQYF
>TRBD1|TRBV27|TRBJ1-5|.
TGTGCCAGCAGTCGCACCAAGACAGGGGGCATCAGCAATCAGCCCCAGCATTTT
CASSRTKTGGISNQPQHF
>TRBD1|TRBV2|TRBJ1-2|.
TGTGCCAGCAGTGGGTTCGGACAGGATACGATAGCTAACTATGGCTACACCTTC
CASSGFGQDTIANYGYTF
>.|TRBV3-1/TRBV3-2|TRBJ2-7|once
TGTGCCAGCAGCCACGGACAGCCCGCTAAAAACCCCTACGAGCAGTACTTC
CASSHGQPAKNPYEQYF
>.|TRBV21-1|TRBJ1-1|.
TGTGCCAGCATCTTAAACGGGACAGGGGGCCGAAAGGACACTGAAGCTTTCTTT
CASILNGTGGRKDTEAFF
>.|TRBV3-1/TRBV3-2|TRBJ2-1|.
TGTGCCAGCAGCCAAGGTTCCCGGAGTGAGCAGTTCTTC
CASSQGSRSEQFF
>TRBD2|TRBV7-2|TRBJ2-3|.
TGTGCCAGCAGCTTAGGGAGGACTAGCGGGGCTAGCACAGATACGCAGTATTTT
CASSLGRTSGASTDTQYF
>TRBD1|TRBV5-1|TRBJ1-4|.
TGCGCCAGCAGCATAAGAGGGACAGCCCTTAATGAAAAACTGTTTTTT
CASSIRGTALNEKLFF
>.|TRBV3-1/TRBV3-2|TRBJ2-2|.
TGTGCCAGCAGCCTTACTACGAACACCGGGGAGCTGTTTTTT
CASSLTTNTGELFF
>.|TRBV7-2|TRBJ1-2|.
TGTGCCAGCAGTCGACCAGGCTATGGCTACACCTTC
CASSRPGYGYTF
>TRBD1|TRBV19|TRBJ2-7|few
TGTGCCAGTAGTATGACAGGGGGGGTCTACGAGCAGTACTTC
CASSMTGGVYEQYF
>TRBD1|TRBV7-6|TRBJ2-7|.
TGTGCCAGCAGCGGCCCCGGGACAGGGGTTTACGAGCAGTACTTC
CASSGPGTGVYEQYF
>.|TRBV5-8|TRBJ2-7|many
TGTGCCAGCAGCTTGGCCCCGGGGTACTACGAGCAGTACTTC
CASSLAPGYYEQYF
>.|TRBV7-9|TRBJ2-7|.
TGTGCCAGCAGAGATCTTAGTGGTCAGAGGTTCTACGAGCAGTACTTC
CASRDLSGQRFYEQYF
>.|TRBV7-3|TRBJ2-7|.
TGTGCCAGCAGCTTAGGGGCTAGTCTCGCCTACGAGCAGTACTTC
CASSLGASLAYEQYF
>TRBD2|TRBV29-1|TRBJ2-1|.
TGCAGCGTTTCCCCACTAGCGGGGGCAAATGAGCAGTTCTTC
CSVSPLAGANEQFF
>TRBD1|TRBV28|TRBJ2-7|once
TGTGCCAGCAGACCGACAGGGGGACGGTACTACGAGCAGTACTTC
CASRPTGGRYYEQYF
>.|TRBV11-2|TRBJ1-1|.
TGTGCCAGCAGCTTACCCCAGGGAGGGGAGGCTTTCTTT
CASSLPQGGEAFF
>.|TRBV11-2|TRBJ2-7|.
TGTGCCAGCAGCTTAGCCAGAAGCGGCGAGCAGTACTTC
CASSLARSGEQYF
>.|TRBV28|TRBJ1-4|.
TGTGCCAGCGAGGCTAATGAAAAACTGTTTTTT
CASEANEKLFF
>.|TRBV5-6|TRBJ2-2|.
TGTGCCAGCAGCTTGAGGCAGGTGTACACCGGGGAGCTGTTTTTT
CASSLRQVYTGELFF
>.|TRBV6-1|TRBJ1-2|.
TGTGCCAGCAGTGAAAATTCCGGGAGGGTAAATGGCTACACCTTC
CASSENSGRVNGYTF
>TRBD1|TRBV19|TRBJ1-6|few
TGTGCCAGTAGTACCCGGGACAGGGGCTATAATTCACCCCTCCACTTT
CASSTRDRGYNSPLHF
>.|TRBV5-1|TRBJ1-1|.
TGCGCCAGCAGCCCGGGAGACATGAACACTGAAGCTTTCTTT
CASSPGDMNTEAFF
>TRBD1|TRBV9|TRBJ1-2|.
TGTGCCAGCAGCGTGTCCCCGACAGGGGCTAACTATGGCTACACCTTC
CASSVSPTGANYGYTF
>.|TRBV30|TRBJ1-2|few
TGTGCCTGGAGGGCGGTTCAGGGGAAGGGCTACACCTTC
CAWRAVQGKGYTF
>.|TRBV10-1|TRBJ2-1|.
TGCGCCAGCAGTCAGGTCCTACCTTACTCCTACAATGAGCAGTTCTTC
CASSQVLPYSYNEQFF
>.|TRBV27|TRBJ2-7|.
TGTGCCAGCAGTTTCGGCAGGGTTGTGTTCTACGAGCAGTACTTC
CASSFGRVVFYEQYF
>.|TRBV6-5|TRBJ1-2|.
TGTGCCAGCTCCCCGGCAGGACTCTATGGCTACACCTTC
CASSPAGLYGYTF
>TRBD1|TRBV19|TRBJ1-5|.
TGTGCCAGTAGTCCGAATCCGGGACAGGGATCGGGTCAGCCCCAGCATTTT
CASSPNPGQGSGQPQHF
>.|TRBV5-6|TRBJ1-2|few
TGTGCCAGCAGCTTGCGGGGCTATGGCTACACCTTC
CASSLRGYGYTF
>.|TRBV11-3|TRBJ2-3|once
TGTGCCAGCAGCCAGAGGGTCGCTCTTGTTCAAGATACGCAGTATTTT
CASSQRVALVQDTQYF